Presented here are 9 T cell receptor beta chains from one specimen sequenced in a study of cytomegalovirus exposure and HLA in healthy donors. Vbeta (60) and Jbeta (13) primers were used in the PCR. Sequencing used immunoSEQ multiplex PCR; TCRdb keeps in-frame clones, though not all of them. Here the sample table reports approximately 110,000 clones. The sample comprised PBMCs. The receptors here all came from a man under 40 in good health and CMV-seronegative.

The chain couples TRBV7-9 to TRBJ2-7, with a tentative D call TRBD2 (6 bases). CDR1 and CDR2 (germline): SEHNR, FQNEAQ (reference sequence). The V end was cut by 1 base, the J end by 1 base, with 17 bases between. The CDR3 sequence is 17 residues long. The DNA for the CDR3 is TGTGCCAGCAGCTTAGAGTTGGGACTTCTACTTTCCTACGAGCAGTACTTC. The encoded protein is CASSLELGLLLSYEQYF.

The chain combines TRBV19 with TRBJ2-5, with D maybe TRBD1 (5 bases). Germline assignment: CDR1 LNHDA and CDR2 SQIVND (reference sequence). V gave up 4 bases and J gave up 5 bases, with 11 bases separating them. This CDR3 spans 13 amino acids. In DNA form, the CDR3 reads TGTGCCAGTAGTACCAGGGTTAGCGAGACCCAGTACTTC. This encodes CASSTRVSETQYF.

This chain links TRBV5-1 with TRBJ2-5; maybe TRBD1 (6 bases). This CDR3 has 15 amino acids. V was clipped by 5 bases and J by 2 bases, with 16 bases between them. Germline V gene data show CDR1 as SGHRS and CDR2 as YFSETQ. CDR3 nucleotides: TGCGCCAGCAGACCCACAGGGCCCTTTCAAGAGACCCAGTACTTC. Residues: CASRPTGPFQETQYF.

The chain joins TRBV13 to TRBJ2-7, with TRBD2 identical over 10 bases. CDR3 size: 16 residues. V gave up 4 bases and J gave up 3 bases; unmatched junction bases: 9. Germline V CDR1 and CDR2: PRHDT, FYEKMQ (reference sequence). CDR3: CASSYGASGSIYEQYF. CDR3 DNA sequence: TGTGCCAGCAGCTACGGGGCTAGCGGGAGTATCTACGAGCAGTACTTC.

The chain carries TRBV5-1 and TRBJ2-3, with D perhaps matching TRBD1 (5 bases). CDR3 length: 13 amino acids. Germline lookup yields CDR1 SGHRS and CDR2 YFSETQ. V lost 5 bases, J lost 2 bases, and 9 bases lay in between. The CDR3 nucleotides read TGCGCCAGCAGGCAGGGAAACACAGATACGCAGTATTTT. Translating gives CASRQGNTDTQYF.

The CDR3 DNA reads TGTGCCAGCAGTTACGAAGGACAGGGAGGAGAAAAACTGTTTTTT. It translates to CASSYEGQGGEKLFF. The chain joins TRBV6-6 to TRBJ1-4, with TRBD1 matching 8 bases. This CDR3 region has 15 residues. J was trimmed by 8 bases and V by 2 bases; bases with no gene match: 7. CDR1 is MNHNY, CDR2 SVGAGI, per germline (reference sequence).

The DNA for the CDR3 is TGTGCCAGCAGTTTGGACTCCCCGAGCGGCTACGAGCAGTACTTC. Its protein product is CASSLDSPSGYEQYF. The rearrangement links TRBV28 to TRBJ2-7, with D possibly TRBD2 on 5 matching bases. The CDR3 spans 15 residues. Germline assignment: CDR1 MDHEN and CDR2 SYDVKM. V lost 3 bases, J lost 3 bases, and 15 bases lay in between.

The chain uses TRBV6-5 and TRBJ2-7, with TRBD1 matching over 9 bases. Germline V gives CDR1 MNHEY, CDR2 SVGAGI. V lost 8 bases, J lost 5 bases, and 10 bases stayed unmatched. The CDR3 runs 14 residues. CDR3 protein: CASRLGDRANEQYF. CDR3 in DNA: TGTGCCAGCCGCTTGGGGGACAGGGCCAACGAGCAGTACTTC.

CDR3 region: CASRDDRGNEQFF. CDR3 nucleotides: TGTGCCAGCAGGGACGATCGGGGCAATGAGCAGTTCTTC. The V and J genes are TRBV2 and TRBJ2-1, with D possibly being TRBD2 (5 bases). This CDR3 is built from 13 residues. The ends were cut back, 6 bases at V and 6 bases at J, with 12 bases in the middle. Germline loops: CDR1 SNHLY, CDR2 FYNNEI.